A single T cell receptor (beta chain) is shown here with its context. Produced via immunoSEQ multiplex PCR; TCRdb's table is partial and in-frame only. Of about 240,000 clones in the sample, roughly 80% are singletons; the top ten hold roughly 3.2%. These data belong to a study of blood T cell repertoires in COVID-19. Study context: PBMCs, B-cell-depleted T cells, or T cells were the source of the cDNA or gDNA that made up the material.

The germline gives CDR1 LNHDA, CDR2 SQIVND (reference sequence). Trimming pared 6 bases from V and 5 bases from J, leaving 19 bases between. The CDR3 loop spans 15 amino acids. The chain employs TRBV19 and TRBJ2-5, with D possibly being TRBD2 (5 bases). This receptor was identified in a woman aged 18-30 years with acute or convalescent COVID-19. Specimen: peripheral blood. The CDR3 DNA is TGTGCCAGTAGGACGGCGAGCGGTAGCGTGGAGACCCAGTACTTC. Translating gives CASRTASGSVETQYF. Combining the CDR3 with reference TRBV19 and TRBJ2-5 gives the whole variable domain DGGITQSPKYLFRKEGQNVTLSCEQNLNHDAMYWYRQDPGQGLRLIYYSQIVNDFQKGDIAEGYSVSREKKESFPLTVTSAQKNPTAFYLCASRTASGSVETQYFGPGTRLLVL.